Listed here are 20 T cell receptor beta chains from one sample, sequenced in a study of blood T cells in healthy people across ages. The authors ran a second PCR of about 7 to 11 cycles using a sample-barcoded 5' primer and a J-beta primer mix. Each CDR3 protein is one row after TCRdb ran MiXCR on the 5' RACE reads. The table shows about 1.8 million distinct CDR3 sequences, with around 48% occurring only once. The sample consisted of blood. These receptors were collected from a woman between 40 and 55 years old in good health.

The chain couples TRBV7-9 to TRBJ2-7; TRBD2 agrees at 7 bases. Trimming at V came to 5 bases and at J to 0 bases, leaving 10 bases not matched to a gene. Germline lookup yields CDR1 SEHNR and CDR2 FQNEAQ (reference sequence). This CDR3 is 16 amino acids long. The DNA for the CDR3 is TGTGCCAGCAGCCCCCTCCCGGGCGGGAGCTCCTACGAGCAGTACTTC. Protein: CASSPLPGGSSYEQYF.

The rearrangement links TRBV28 to TRBJ2-7; no reliable D call. The CDR3 is 16 amino acids. V was pared by 7 bases and J by 1 base, with 20 bases between. The germline CDR1 and CDR2 sequences are MDHEN and SYDVKM. The CDR3 is CASIEATAKPSYEQYF. CDR3 DNA sequence: TGTGCCAGCATCGAAGCAACGGCTAAGCCATCCTACGAGCAGTACTTC.

The gene calls are TRBV6-2 or TRBV6-3 and TRBJ2-3; 12 bases are shared with TRBD2. The J segment lost 5 bases and the V segment lost 0 bases, leaving 9 bases of the junction unmatched. The CDR3 sequence is 18 residues long. The V gene's germline CDR1 is MNHEY and CDR2 SVGEGT. The CDR3 DNA sequence: TGTGCCAGCAGTTACTCGGCCTCTAGCGGGGGGGCTGTAGATACGCAGTATTTT. Amino acid sequence: CASSYSASSGGAVDTQYF.

This clonotype was detected a few times. The chain recombines TRBV4-3 with TRBJ2-5; tentative D call: TRBD2 (6 bases). V dropped 1 base and J dropped 2 bases, with 11 bases sitting between them. The CDR3 totals 15 residues. Germline V gene lookup returns CDR1 LGHNA and CDR2 YSLEER. This CDR3 is CASSQGNSGQETQYF. CDR3 bases: TGCGCCAGCAGCCAAGGAAATAGCGGACAAGAGACCCAGTACTTC.

The chain links TRBV28 to TRBJ2-7; 9 bases align to TRBD2. The V segment lost 6 bases and the J segment 7 bases; nucleotides outside the gene matches: 13. From germline, CDR1 is MDHEN and CDR2 SYDVKM. The CDR3 has 15 amino acids. This CDR3 reads CASRAGTSSGHEQYF. In DNA form, the CDR3 reads TGTGCCAGCAGAGCCGGGACTAGCTCTGGGCATGAGCAGTACTTC.

In its sample, this clonotype was seen a few times. J is TRBJ2-5 and V is TRBV7-2; 10 bases align to TRBD1. The CDR3 is 16 residues long. CDR1 is SGHTA, CDR2 FQGNSA, per germline. Trimming took 4 bases from V and 5 from J; bases not matched to a gene: 10. DNA for the CDR3: TGTGCCAGCAGCTCCCGCCGACAGGGGGCGTTCGAGACCCAGTACTTC. It encodes CASSSRRQGAFETQYF.

This clonotype was found a few times. This chain joins TRBV12-3 or TRBV12-4 and TRBJ1-6; TRBD1 matches at 7 bases. The CDR3 spans 13 residues. V trimming: 7 bases; J trimming: 9 bases; junction bases outside the gene matches: 6. CDR3 bases: TGTGCCAGCAAGGGGGCAGGTTCTTCACCCCTCCACTTT. Translation: CASKGAGSSPLHF.

This clonotype was detected only a few times. This chain links TRBV15 with TRBJ2-7; 7 positions agree with TRBD2. The J call is uncertain, as TRBJ2-5 better fits the DNA end. The CDR3 sequence is 17 residues long. Germline CDR1 is LNHNV and CDR2 is YYDKDF (reference sequence). In nucleotides, the CDR3 is TGTGCCACCAGCAGTAGACGTAGGCGGGGGTCGGAGGAGACCCAGTACTTC. As protein: CATSSRRRRGSEETQYF.

This clonotype came up a few times. The chain joins TRBV25-1 to TRBJ2-5; 8 nucleotides line up with TRBD2. The trim removed 0 bases at V and 3 bases at J, leaving 0 bases unmatched. The CDR3 contains 14 residues. Germline V gives CDR1 MGHDK, CDR2 SYGVNS. The CDR3 loop reads CASSEYGGEETQYF. As DNA, the CDR3 is TGTGCCAGCAGTGAATACGGGGGGGAAGAGACCCAGTACTTC.

The chain uses TRBV6-2 or TRBV6-3 and TRBJ2-7; a weak D match, TRBD2 (5 bases). Germline values: CDR1 MNHEY, CDR2 SVGEGT. Trimming removed 6 bases at V and 4 bases at J, with 16 bases between. The CDR3 has 14 amino acids. CDR3: CASRTSGPSYEQYF. CDR3 bases: TGTGCCAGCAGAACAAGCGGACCCTCTTACGAGCAGTACTTC.

This CDR3 reads CASNVGAVSPKNIQYF. DNA of the CDR3: TGTGCCAGCAACGTGGGGGCCGTGTCACCCAAAAACATTCAGTACTTC. This chain uses TRBV28 with TRBJ2-4; maybe TRBD1 (6 bases). Germline V gives CDR1 MDHEN, CDR2 SYDVKM. The CDR3 runs to 16 residues. The V and J ends lost 7 bases and 2 bases respectively, with 18 bases between them.

The chain has TRBV28 and TRBJ2-3; 8 bases agree with TRBD1. The CDR3 spans 16 residues. Germline V CDR1 and CDR2: MDHEN, SYDVKM. The J segment lost 5 bases and the V segment lost 3 bases, leaving 10 bases of the junction unmatched. CDR3: CASSFPTGEGVDTQYF. CDR3 sequence (DNA): TGTGCCAGCAGTTTCCCGACAGGGGAAGGGGTAGATACGCAGTATTTT. The entire variable domain, with the rest obtained from reference TRBV28 and TRBJ2-3, is as follows: DVKVTQSSRYLVKRTGEKVFLECVQDMDHENMFWYRQDPGLGLRLIYFSYDVKMKEKGDIPEGYSVSREKKERFSLILESASTNQTSMYLCASSFPTGEGVDTQYFGPGTRLTVL.

The V call is TRBV11-2, the J call TRBJ2-3; tentatively, D is TRBD2 (6 bases). V lost 1 base to trimming and J lost 7 bases, with 12 bases between them. CDR3 size: 14 residues. Germline loops: CDR1 SGHAT, CDR2 FQNNGV. The CDR3: CASSLGGGDNTQYF. CDR3 nucleotide sequence: TGTGCCAGCAGCTTAGGGGGAGGAGATAATACGCAGTATTTT.

The rearrangement joins TRBV14 to TRBJ1-2; 8 positions match TRBD1. The germline gives CDR1 SGHDN, CDR2 FVKESK. The CDR3 contains 16 residues. The V and J ends lost 0 bases and 3 bases, in that order; junction bases with no gene match: 6. CDR3 sequence: CASSQDRGQKDYGYTF. The DNA for the CDR3 is TGTGCCAGCAGCCAAGACAGGGGGCAAAAGGACTATGGCTACACCTTC.

This sequence joins TRBV24-1 and TRBJ2-4; D perhaps matches TRBD2 (6 bases). The closer fit of TRBJ2-5 to the DNA end suggests the J call may be wrong. There are 16 residues in the CDR3. CDR1 KGHDR and CDR2 SFDVKD come from the germline V gene. The DNA for the CDR3 is TGTGCCACCAGTGACCTAAACGGGGGTACGCGACAGACCCAGTACTTC. Protein product: CATSDLNGGTRQTQYF.

This clonotype came up a few times. The chain is built from TRBV19 and TRBJ2-5; possibly TRBD2 for D (6 bases). Germline V gene sequence: CDR1 LNHDA, CDR2 SQIVND (reference sequence). This CDR3 spans 14 amino acids. The germline V and J ends were trimmed by 9 bases and 5 bases, with 19 bases remaining between them. This CDR3 reads CASRPGDSGETQYF. DNA of the CDR3: TGTGCCAGCCGACCGGGGGACTCGGGGGAGACCCAGTACTTC.

This clonotype was counted between two and nine times. The chain uses TRBV14 and TRBJ1-5; D is unclear. The CDR3 has 13 residues. V lost 1 base to trimming and J lost 7 bases, with 8 bases between them. Germline V gene data show CDR1 as SGHDN and CDR2 as FVKESK. CDR3 DNA sequence: TGTGCCAGCAGCCAAGGCGGATCACAGCCCCAGCATTTT. Translating it yields CASSQGGSQPQHF.

CDR3 nucleotide sequence: TGCAGTGCTCCTCGGACTGGGAACACTGAAGCTTTCTTT. This translates into CSAPRTGNTEAFF. The chain has TRBV20-1 and TRBJ1-1; unclear D gene. The germline CDR1 and CDR2 sequences are DFQATT and SNEGSKA (reference sequence). The CDR3 spans 13 residues. Trimming removed 5 bases at V and 1 base at J, with 11 bases between.

The chain links TRBV10-3 to TRBJ2-3; the match to TRBD2 covers 8 bases. Germline trimming cut 6 bases from V and 2 bases from J; bases unmatched to any gene: 4. Germline V gives CDR1 ENHRY, CDR2 SYGVKD. This CDR3 is built from 14 residues. CDR3 nucleotides: TGTGCCATCAGGCGGGGGGCCCCCACAGATACGCAGTATTTT. This gives the protein CAIRRGAPTDTQYF.

The chain links TRBV6-1 to TRBJ2-1; D possibly corresponds to TRBD1 (5 bases). Germline CDR1 MNHNS, CDR2 SASEGT. V lost 5 bases, J lost 2 bases, and 19 bases lay in between. The CDR3 has 17 amino acids. CDR3 amino acids: CASSTLKRQGPYNEQFF. The CDR3 region has the DNA TGTGCCAGCAGTACCCTTAAACGTCAGGGCCCCTACAATGAGCAGTTCTTC.